This TCR beta chain was obtained from a study of cytomegalovirus exposure and HLA in healthy donors. Study outcomes and limitations: Rarity held for most TCR sequences, but there were some public TCRs that occurred in many donors. TCR association rates varied by HLA locus in a later analysis, with DRB1 highest and HLA-C lowest. The study recorded fewer than 200 TCR beta chains that were cytomegalovirus-associated.

With 60 Vbeta and 13 Jbeta primers, the PCR was carried out. The protocol was immunoSEQ multiplex PCR, while the TCRdb copy is restricted to in-frame clones and leaves out a portion. This sample has some 76,000 clones, with 65% to 80% found just once. The CDR3 extends over 15 amino acids. V lost 7 bases and J lost 9; bases outside the gene matches: 9. CDR1 and CDR2 from the germline V gene are SNHLY and FYNNEI. Regarding this clone: The antigen is unknown.

Healthy bone marrow donors formed the donor group. Input material: PBMCs. The chain is built from TRBV2 and TRBJ2-1; 13 bases fit TRBD2. This TCR came from a male donor in good health and CMV-seropositive. The CDR3 nucleotides read TGTGCCAGCACTTCCGGGACTAGCGGGAAGGTTGAGCAGTTCTTC. Translation gives CASTSGTSGKVEQFF.